This T cell receptor (beta chain) derives from a study of T cells in Graves' hyperthyroidism and ophthalmopathy. From germline, CDR1 is MNHEY and CDR2 SVGEGT. There are 12 residues in the CDR3. V gave up 2 bases and J gave up 4 bases, with 4 bases separating them. This clonotype was recorded at least ten times. The authors deemed Graves' hyperthyroidism stable absent ophthalmopathy progression within 18 months. Newly diagnosed patients aged 18 to 65 had hyperthyroidism of under 2 months' duration. From RNA transcripts, TCR beta CDR3 regions were amplified. The HTBI primer set was used in a first-round RT-PCR of the TCR CDR3. One entry per CDR3 protein, called by TCRdb with MiXCR from the multiplex PCR reads. The sample shows about 350,000 distinct CDR3 sequences, under 20% of them seen only once.

The sequence derives from a woman aged 18-29 years with Graves' hyperthyroidism. Sequencing was done on a sample of blood. This chain connects TRBV6-2 or TRBV6-3 to TRBJ2-3; D not certain. The CDR3 loop reads CASSYLSDTQYF. The CDR3 DNA is TGTGCCAGCAGTTACCTGTCAGATACGCAGTATTTT.